The source of this TCR beta chain is a study of T cell repertoires in cytomegalovirus infection. At the level of the study: Indications of both CMV infection and matching HLA type were provided by public TCR beta signatures.

Concerning this clonotype: The antigen is unknown.

Study-level findings and limits: Summed frequency of public TCR beta families distinguished CMV carriers with the relevant HLA.

CDR1 is SGHTA and CDR2 is FQGNSA in the germline V gene. This CDR3 contains 14 residues. The junction had 5 bases not matched to a gene; V was cut back by 0 bases and J by 6 bases. From the reads, TCRdb called clonotypes with MiXCR, one entry per CDR3 protein. The repertoire holds approximately 590,000 distinct CDR3 sequences, with over 35% as singletons. This TCR derives from a human donor in good health (CMV status not recorded). Some clones in this sample may be carry-over from other donors' samples. The V call is TRBV7-2, the J call TRBJ2-7; 7 bases match TRBD2. The material was cultured PBMCs, obtained from culture after CMV antigen stimulation. The CDR3 coding sequence is TGTGCCAGCAGCTTAGCGGGGGGGATTCGCGAGCAGTACTTC. As protein: CASSLAGGIREQYF.